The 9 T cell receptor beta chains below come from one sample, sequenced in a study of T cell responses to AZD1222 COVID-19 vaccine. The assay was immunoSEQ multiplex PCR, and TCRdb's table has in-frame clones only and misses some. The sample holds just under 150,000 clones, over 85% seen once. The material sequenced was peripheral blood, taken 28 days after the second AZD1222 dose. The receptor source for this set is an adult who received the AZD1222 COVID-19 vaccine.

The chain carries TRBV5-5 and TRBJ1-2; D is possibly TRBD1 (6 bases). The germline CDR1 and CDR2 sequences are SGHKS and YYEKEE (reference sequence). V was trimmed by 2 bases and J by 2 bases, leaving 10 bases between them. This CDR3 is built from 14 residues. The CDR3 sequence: CASSLRGANYGYTF. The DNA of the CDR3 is TGTGCCAGCAGCTTACGGGGGGCGAACTATGGCTACACCTTC.

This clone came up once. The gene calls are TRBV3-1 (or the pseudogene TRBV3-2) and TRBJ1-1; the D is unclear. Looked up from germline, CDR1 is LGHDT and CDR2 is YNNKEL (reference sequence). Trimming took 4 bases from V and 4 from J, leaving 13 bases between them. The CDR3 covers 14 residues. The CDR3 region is CASSPNHLGTEAFF. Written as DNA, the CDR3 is TGTGCCAGCAGCCCAAATCACTTAGGCACTGAAGCTTTCTTT.

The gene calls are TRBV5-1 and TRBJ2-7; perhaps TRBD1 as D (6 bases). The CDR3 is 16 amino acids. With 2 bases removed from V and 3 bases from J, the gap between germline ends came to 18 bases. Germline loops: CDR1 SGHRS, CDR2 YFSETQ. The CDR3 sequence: CASSLGLDSPSYEQYF. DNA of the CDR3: TGCGCCAGCAGCTTAGGTTTGGACAGTCCCAGCTACGAGCAGTACTTC.

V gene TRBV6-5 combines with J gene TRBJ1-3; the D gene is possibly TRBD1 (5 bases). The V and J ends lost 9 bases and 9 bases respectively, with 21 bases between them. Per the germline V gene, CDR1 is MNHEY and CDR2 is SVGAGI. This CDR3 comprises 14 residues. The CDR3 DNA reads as TGTGCCAGTTCTACAGGAGGGCGGATCAGCACCATATATTTT. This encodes CASSTGGRISTIYF.

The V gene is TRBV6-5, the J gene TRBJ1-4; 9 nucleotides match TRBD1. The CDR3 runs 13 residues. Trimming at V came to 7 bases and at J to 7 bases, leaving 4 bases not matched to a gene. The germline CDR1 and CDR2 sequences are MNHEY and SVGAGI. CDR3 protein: CASKTGGSEKLFF. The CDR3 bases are TGTGCCAGCAAGACAGGGGGTTCTGAAAAACTGTTTTTT.

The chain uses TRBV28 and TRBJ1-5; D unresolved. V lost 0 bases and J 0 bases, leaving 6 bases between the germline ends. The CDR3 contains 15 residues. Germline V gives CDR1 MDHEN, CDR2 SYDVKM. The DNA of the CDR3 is TGTGCCAGCAGTTTATGGGGGAATAGCAATCAGCCCCAGCATTTT. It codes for CASSLWGNSNQPQHF.

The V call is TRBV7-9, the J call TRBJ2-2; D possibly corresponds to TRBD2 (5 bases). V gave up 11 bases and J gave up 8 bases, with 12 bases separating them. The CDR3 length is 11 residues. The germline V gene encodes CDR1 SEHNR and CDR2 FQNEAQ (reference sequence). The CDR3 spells CAGEGEGELFF. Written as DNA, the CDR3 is TGTGCCGGAGAGGGTGAGGGGGAGCTGTTTTTT.

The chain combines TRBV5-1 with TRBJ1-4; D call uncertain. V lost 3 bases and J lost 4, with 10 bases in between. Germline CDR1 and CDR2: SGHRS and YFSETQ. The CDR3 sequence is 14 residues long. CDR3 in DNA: TGCGCCAGCAGCTCGACCGGGGTTAATGAAAAACTGTTTTTT. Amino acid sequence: CASSSTGVNEKLFF.

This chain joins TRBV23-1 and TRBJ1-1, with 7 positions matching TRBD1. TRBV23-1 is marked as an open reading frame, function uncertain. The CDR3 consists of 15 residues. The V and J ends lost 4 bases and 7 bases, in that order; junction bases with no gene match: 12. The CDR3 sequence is CASSRPPGTESEAFF. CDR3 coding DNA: TGCGCCAGCAGTCGTCCCCCCGGGACAGAAAGTGAAGCTTTCTTT.